The sequence of this T cell receptor beta chain was determined in a study of regulatory T cells in long-lasting Graves disease. In building TCR beta libraries, iRepertoire HTBI primers were used together with Arm-PCR of CDR3 regions. TCRdb reprocessed the multiplex PCR reads via MiXCR and lists one record per CDR3 protein. Here the sample spans about 540,000 distinct CDR3 sequences, roughly 12% being singletons. In its sample, this clonotype was seen many times. Its specificity is unknown. The study's findings and limits: Blood alone, not thyroid tissue, was studied.

Time point given: newly diagnosed GD, antithyroid drugs for less than 3 months. RNA extracted from PBMCs served as the sequencing template. The CDR3 contains 14 residues. The V gene end was trimmed by 5 bases and the J gene end by 9 bases; junction bases not matched to a gene: 10. The same data also contributed to another study, on T cells in Graves' hyperthyroidism and ophthalmopathy.

The input for sequencing was peripheral blood mononuclear cells (PBMCs), taken at new diagnosis, from a patient treated with antithyroid drugs. The clonotype originates from a man aged 30-40 years with Graves disease. This rearrangement joins TRBV12-3 or TRBV12-4 to TRBJ1-5; TRBD1 matches at 7 bases. CDR3 residues: CASSLSSDRRPQHF. The CDR3 region has the DNA TGTGCCAGCAGTCTTTCCTCGGACAGGAGGCCCCAGCATTTT.